This T cell receptor (beta chain) was captured in a study of T-cell memory formation after mild COVID-19. TCRdb ran MiXCR on the 5' RACE reads and lists one entry per CDR3 protein. The sample shows 270,000 or so distinct CDR3 sequences, approximately 19% of them seen only once. The CDR3 consists of 15 residues. Germline CDR1 reads MGHRA; CDR2 reads YSYEKL. Germline trimming cut 0 bases from V and 4 bases from J; bases unmatched to any gene: 1. This clonotype was found a few times. Sequencing was done on a sample of PBMCs or a T cell subset sorted from them (not recorded which). The clonotype originates from a man aged 18 to 29 who had mild COVID-19 (a few samples of this study predate the infection). Cell type and time point are not known. The gene calls are TRBV4-1 and TRBJ1-5; 9 bases are shared with TRBD1. CDR3 DNA: TGCGCCAGCAGCCAAGAAGGGACAGGGAATCAGCCCCAGCATTTT. Translation gives CASSQEGTGNQPQHF.